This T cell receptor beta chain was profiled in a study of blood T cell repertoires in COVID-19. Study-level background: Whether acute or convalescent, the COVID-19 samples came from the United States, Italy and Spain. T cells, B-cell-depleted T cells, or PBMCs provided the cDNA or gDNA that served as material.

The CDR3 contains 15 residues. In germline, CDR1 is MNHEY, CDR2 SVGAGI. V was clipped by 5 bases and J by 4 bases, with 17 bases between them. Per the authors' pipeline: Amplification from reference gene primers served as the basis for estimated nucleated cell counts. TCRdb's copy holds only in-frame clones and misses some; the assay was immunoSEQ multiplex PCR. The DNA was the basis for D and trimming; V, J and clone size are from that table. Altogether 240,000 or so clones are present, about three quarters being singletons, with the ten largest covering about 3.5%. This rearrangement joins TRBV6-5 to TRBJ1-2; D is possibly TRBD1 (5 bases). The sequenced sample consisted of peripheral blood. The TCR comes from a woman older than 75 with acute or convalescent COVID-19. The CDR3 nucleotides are TGTGCCAGCAGTCAAACAGGAGCCTCGGGCTATGGCTACACCTTC. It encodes CASSQTGASGYGYTF.